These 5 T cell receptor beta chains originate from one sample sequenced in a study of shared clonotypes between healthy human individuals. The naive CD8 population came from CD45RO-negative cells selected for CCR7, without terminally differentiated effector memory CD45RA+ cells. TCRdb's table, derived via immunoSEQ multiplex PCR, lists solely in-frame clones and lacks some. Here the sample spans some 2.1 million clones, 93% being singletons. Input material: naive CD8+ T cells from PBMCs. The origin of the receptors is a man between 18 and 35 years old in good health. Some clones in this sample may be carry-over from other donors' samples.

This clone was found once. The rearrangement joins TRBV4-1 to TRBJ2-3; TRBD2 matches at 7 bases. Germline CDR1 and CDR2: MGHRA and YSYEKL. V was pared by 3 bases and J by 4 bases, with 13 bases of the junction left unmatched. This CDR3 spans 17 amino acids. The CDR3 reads CASSQVRGVAAADTQYF. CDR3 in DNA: TGCGCCAGCAGCCAGGTTCGGGGGGTTGCAGCAGCAGATACGCAGTATTTT.

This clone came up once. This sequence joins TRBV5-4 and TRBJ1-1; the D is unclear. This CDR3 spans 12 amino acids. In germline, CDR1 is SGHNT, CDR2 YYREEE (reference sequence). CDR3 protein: CASEGENTEAFF. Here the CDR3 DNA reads TGTGCGTCGGAGGGAGAGAACACTGAAGCTTTCTTT.

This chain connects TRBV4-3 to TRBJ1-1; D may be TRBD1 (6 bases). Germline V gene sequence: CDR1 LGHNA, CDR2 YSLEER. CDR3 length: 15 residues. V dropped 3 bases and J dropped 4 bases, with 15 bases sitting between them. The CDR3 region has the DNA TGCGCCAGCAGCCATTGGGGGCGGAGGGGCACTGAAGCTTTCTTT. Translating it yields CASSHWGRRGTEAFF.

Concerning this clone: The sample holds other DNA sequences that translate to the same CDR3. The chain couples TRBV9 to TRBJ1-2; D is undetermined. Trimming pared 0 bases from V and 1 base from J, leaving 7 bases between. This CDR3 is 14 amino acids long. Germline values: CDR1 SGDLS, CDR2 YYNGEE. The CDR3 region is CASSVGSSNYGYTF. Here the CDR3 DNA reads TGTGCCAGCAGCGTAGGGAGCAGTAACTATGGCTACACCTTC.

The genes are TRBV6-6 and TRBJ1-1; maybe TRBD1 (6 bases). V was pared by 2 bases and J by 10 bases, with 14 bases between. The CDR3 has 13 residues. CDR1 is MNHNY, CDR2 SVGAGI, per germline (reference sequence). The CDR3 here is CASSYTEGVLAFF. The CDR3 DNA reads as TGTGCCAGCAGTTACACTGAGGGGGTGTTAGCTTTCTTT.